These T cell receptor beta chains were read from a single sample in a study of blood T cell repertoires in COVID-19. Libraries were prepared by immunoSEQ multiplex PCR; TCRdb keeps only in-frame clonotypes and omits some of them. The sample includes approximately 190,000 clones, approximately 90% of them seen just once. Material for sequencing was peripheral blood. The receptors derive from a man in his sixties with active or convalescent COVID-19. Both conserved end residues are trimmed from each CDR3. Clone size is not always given. Where it is, it says once, few, many or a class for expanded clones.

cdr3_aa v_call clone_size
ASTTRDRASTDTQY TRBV19 once
ASSYGQGFTEAF TRBV6-6 -
ASGFPGSRRGYGYT TRBV12-5 -
ASSWRGGNTIY TRBV19 -
ARPGLTTYEQY TRBV25-1 -
ASNPSHSAGELF TRBV7-9 once
ASSPGTRSEREQF TRBV7-9 -
ASSPKLEPDTQY TRBV18 once
ASSRWGQASF TRBV11-2 -
ASSEYGRSEQF TRBV6-1 -
SVRTGLSYNEQF TRBV29-1 once
ASREAGTYTGELF TRBV7-9 -
ASTPGQGSYT TRBV6-6 -
ASSPGQGVSYEQY TRBV5-8 -
ASSVRGSRLF TRBV6-5 -
ASSLGRSGNTIY TRBV6-5 -
SVLTGRVAEAF TRBV29-1 -
ASSLRGGRLTDTQY TRBV27 -
ASNLGFDGSPLH TRBV9 -
ASSKVGTGGSYEQY TRBV6-4 -
ASSPTANTEAF TRBV7-3 -
ASSYLGGTNEKLF TRBV6-5 -
ASSVDPSPNTGELF TRBV9 -
ASSSPRGGYT TRBV5-4 once
ASSSTFTGDYGYT TRBV7-2 -
ASSPKRGPLKTQY TRBV4-1 -
ASSQNYLTGSSYNSPLH TRBV4-1 -
ASSAIQGDAQETQY TRBV7-9 -
ASTGTGINEKLF TRBV2 -
ASSTLAGRETQY TRBV6-5 -
ASSLESDRELGGYT TRBV5-6 -
ASSLITGIDEQY TRBV5-6 -
ATSDSDRGETQY TRBV24-1 once